This passage covers 23 T cell receptor beta chains from one sample sequenced in a study of T cells in Graves' hyperthyroidism and ophthalmopathy. TCR beta CDR3 regions were amplified from RNA transcripts. The HTBI primer set was used in a first-round RT-PCR of the TCR CDR3. MiXCR, run by TCRdb on the multiplex PCR reads, gives a single entry per CDR3 protein. The top ten clones hold around 64% of a sample with about 270,000 distinct CDR3 sequences, 20% to 25% of them seen once. The sample was blood. The source is a man younger than 45 with Graves' ophthalmopathy.

As DNA, the CDR3 is TGCAGCGCTTACTACAGGGATCCCATCCGACGAACTGAAGCTTTCTTT. Amino acids: CSAYYRDPIRRTEAFF. This sequence joins TRBV29-1 and TRBJ1-1, with a tentative D call TRBD1 (6 bases). The CDR3 consists of 16 residues. The V gene's germline CDR1 is SQVTM and CDR2 ANQGSEA. V lost 7 bases and J 5 bases, leaving 26 bases between the germline ends.

Comments on this clonotype: This sequence may be a read error, since a much larger clone differs from it by one base. The V gene is TRBV27, the J gene TRBJ1-1; D is unclear. CDR1 is MNHEY and CDR2 is SMNVEV in the germline V gene (reference sequence). The CDR3 extends over 13 amino acids. Trimming removed 3 bases from V and 6 bases from J, with 11 bases in between. The CDR3 DNA sequence: TGTGCCAGCAGTTTTCGGAGGACGGCTGAAGCTTTCTTT. Translated: CASSFRRTAEAFF.

This rearrangement joins TRBV9 to TRBJ1-6; D might be TRBD1 (6 bases). V lost 2 bases and J 5 bases, leaving 8 bases between the germline ends. The CDR3 extends over 14 amino acids. From germline, CDR1 is SGDLS and CDR2 YYNGEE. The CDR3 is CASSVRTDNSPLHF. The CDR3 DNA reads as TGTGCCAGCAGCGTTCGGACAGATAATTCACCCCTCCACTTT. Drawing the rest from reference TRBV9 and TRBJ1-6, the complete variable domain is DSGVTQTPKHLITATGQRVTLRCSPRSGDLSVYWYQQSLDQGLQFLIQYYNGEERAKGNILERFSAQQFPDLHSELNLSSLELGDSALYFCASSVRTDNSPLHFGNGTRLTVT.

In this sample, this clonotype turned up many times. The chain carries TRBV6-1 and TRBJ1-1; D is unclear. The germline gives CDR1 MNHNS, CDR2 SASEGT. The V end lost 1 base, the J end lost 4 bases, and 16 bases lay between the germline ends. This CDR3 has 16 amino acids. The CDR3 region has the DNA TGTGCCAGCAGTGAAGGCGTAGGGCGGAGTGGCACTGAAGCTTTCTTT. As protein: CASSEGVGRSGTEAFF.

The chain carries TRBV5-1 and TRBJ2-2, with TRBD2 matching over 11 bases. The CDR3 has 16 amino acids. V trimming: 0 bases; J trimming: 4 bases; junction bases outside the gene matches: 2. CDR1 and CDR2 (germline): SGHRS, YFSETQ. The CDR3 sequence is CASSLGGTSGTGELFF. CDR3 DNA: TGCGCCAGCAGCTTGGGCGGGACTAGCGGCACCGGGGAGCTGTTTTTT.

This clonotype has more than one count but fewer than ten. This rearrangement joins TRBV15 to TRBJ2-1; 9 bases map to TRBD2. Germline V gene lookup returns CDR1 LNHNV and CDR2 YYDKDF (reference sequence). V shed 5 bases, J shed 4 bases, and the junction held 6 bases outside the gene matches. This CDR3 has 15 amino acids. CDR3 region: CATSSGLAAYNEQFF. CDR3 DNA: TGTGCCACCAGCTCGGGACTAGCCGCTTACAATGAGCAGTTCTTC.

This clonotype was found a few times. The rearrangement joins TRBV3-1 to TRBJ2-3, with D possibly matching TRBD2 (5 bases). In germline, CDR1 is LGHDT, CDR2 YNNKEL (reference sequence). This CDR3 is built from 16 residues. V lost 1 base to trimming and J lost 0 bases, with 11 bases between them. DNA of the CDR3: TGTGCCAGCAGCCAAGTACGGGGTTACAGCACAGATACGCAGTATTTT. Its protein is CASSQVRGYSTDTQYF.

This clonotype came up a few times. The rearrangement joins TRBV6-1 to TRBJ1-3; 8 positions agree with TRBD1. Germline V lookup: CDR1 MNHNS, CDR2 SASEGT. The J segment lost 4 bases and the V segment lost 6 bases, leaving 8 bases of the junction unmatched. The CDR3 extends over 15 amino acids. In DNA, the CDR3 is TGTGCCAGCAGCAGCGACAGGGGCTCCGGAAACACCATATATTTT. It yields the protein CASSSDRGSGNTIYF.

The chain is built from TRBV28 and TRBJ1-1; tentative D call: TRBD1 (5 bases). Germline V gene lookup returns CDR1 MDHEN and CDR2 SYDVKM. Trimming shortened V by 7 bases and J by 12 bases, and 24 bases separated the two germline ends. The CDR3 loop spans 14 amino acids. The CDR3 sequence: CASTEQAAGLFPFF. In nucleotides, the CDR3 is TGTGCCAGCACAGAACAGGCGGCGGGTTTATTTCCTTTCTTT.

Only a few counts were recorded for this clonotype. The chain recombines TRBV6-1 with TRBJ2-5, with 9 positions matching TRBD2. Germline CDR1 is MNHNS and CDR2 is SASEGT. J lost 4 bases, V lost 5 bases, and 5 bases had no gene match. The CDR3 has 14 residues. Here the CDR3 DNA reads TGTGCCAGCAGTTTAGCGGGAGACGGAGAGACCCAGTACTTC. This gives the protein CASSLAGDGETQYF.

With regard to this clonotype: Just one base apart from a much larger clone, this may be a read error. V gene TRBV3-1 combines with J gene TRBJ1-1, with 7 bases matching TRBD1. The CDR3 loop spans 14 amino acids. Losses at the gene ends were 8 bases for V and 1 base for J; bases not matched to a gene: 7. Germline V gene lookup returns CDR1 LGHDT and CDR2 YNNKEL (reference sequence). The CDR3 reads CASALTGANTEAFF. CDR3 coding DNA: TGTGCCAGCGCCCTCACAGGGGCGAACACTGAAGCTTTCTTT. Looking up the rest from reference TRBV3-1 and TRBJ1-1 gives the full variable domain: DTAVSQTPKYLVTQMGNDKSIKCEQNLGHDTMYWYKQDSKKFLKIMFSYNNKELIINETVPNRFSPKSPDKAHLNLHINSLELGDSAVYFCASALTGANTEAFFGQGTRLTVV.

This clonotype has more than one count but fewer than ten. CDR3 protein: CASTPESGLAGGNEQFF. The DNA of the CDR3 is TGTGCCAGCACCCCGGAGAGCGGACTAGCGGGGGGAAATGAGCAGTTCTTC. The J gene is TRBJ2-1, the V gene TRBV28; 14 nucleotides line up with TRBD2. Germline CDR1 reads MDHEN; CDR2 reads SYDVKM. This CDR3 is 17 amino acids long. Trimming cost V 7 bases and J 7 bases; bases outside gene matches: 12.

The table lists this clonotype with many counts. The J gene is TRBJ2-5, the V gene TRBV5-5, with D unresolved. The V gene's germline CDR1 is SGHKS and CDR2 YYEKEE (reference sequence). Between the trimmed V and J ends, which lost 2 bases and 1 base, there was a span of 9 bases. The CDR3 contains 14 residues. The CDR3 DNA is TGTGCCAGCAGCTTTAGTCACCGCCAAGAGACCCAGTACTTC. Its protein is CASSFSHRQETQYF. Drawing the rest from reference TRBV5-5 and TRBJ2-5, the complete variable domain is DAGVTQSPTHLIKTRGQQVTLRCSPISGHKSVSWYQQVLGQGPQFIFQYYEKEERGRGNFPDRFSARQFPNYSSELNVNALLLGDSALYLCASSFSHRQETQYFGPGTRLLVL.

The chain combines TRBV20-1 with TRBJ2-7; D is possibly TRBD1 or TRBD2 (6 bases each). The germline V gene has CDR1 DFQATT and CDR2 SNEGSKA (reference sequence). Trimming took 6 bases from V and 0 from J, leaving 12 bases between them. The CDR3 length is 13 residues. In nucleotides, the CDR3 is TGCAGTGCCCGGGGGCGGGACTCCTACGAGCAGTACTTC. Amino acid sequence: CSARGRDSYEQYF.

This clonotype has only a few counts. The chain recombines TRBV28 with TRBJ1-4; 7 bases line up with TRBD1. The CDR3 loop spans 16 amino acids. Germline lookup yields CDR1 MDHEN and CDR2 SYDVKM. Trimming at V came to 4 bases and at J to 7 bases, leaving 12 bases not matched to a gene. In DNA, the CDR3 is TGTGCCAGCAGTTCGTACCCACAGGGGCCGCGTGAAAAACTGTTTTTT. Its protein is CASSSYPQGPREKLFF.

This clonotype has ten or more counts. The rearrangement links TRBV28 to TRBJ2-5; 7 bases map to TRBD1. The V segment lost 5 bases and the J segment 4 bases; nucleotides outside the gene matches: 7. Germline V gene data show CDR1 as MDHEN and CDR2 as SYDVKM. The CDR3 loop spans 14 amino acids. The CDR3 coding sequence is TGTGCCAGCAGTCTACAGGGGTTGGCAGAGACCCAGTACTTC. Protein: CASSLQGLAETQYF.

Comment on this clonotype: Since a much larger clone is just one base distant, this may be a read error. The V gene is TRBV20-1, the J gene TRBJ2-3, with D maybe TRBD2 (5 bases). Germline-derived CDR1 and CDR2 are DFQATT and SNEGSKA (reference sequence). The CDR3 has 13 amino acids. Here the CDR3 reads CSALYGLTDTQCF. The CDR3 DNA reads as TGCAGTGCTTTATACGGACTCACAGATACGCAGTGTTTT.

The chain links TRBV6-1 to TRBJ2-1, with 8 positions matching TRBD1. CDR1 and CDR2 (germline): MNHNS, SASEGT. V shed 2 bases and J 6 bases; nucleotides not matched to a gene: 3. The CDR3 contains 14 residues. CDR3 amino acids: CASSESRGLNEQFF. The CDR3 bases are TGTGCCAGCAGTGAATCCAGGGGGCTCAATGAGCAGTTCTTC.

The chain is built from TRBV28 and TRBJ2-7; 8 bases map to TRBD1. Germline CDR1 is MDHEN and CDR2 is SYDVKM. The V gene end was trimmed by 4 bases and the J gene end by 4 bases; junction bases not matched to a gene: 3. The CDR3 runs to 13 residues. CDR3 loop: CASSWTGLYEQYF. The CDR3 DNA sequence: TGTGCCAGCAGTTGGACAGGGCTATACGAGCAGTACTTC. Full variable domain (outside the CDR3, taken from reference TRBV28 and TRBJ2-7): DVKVTQSSRYLVKRTGEKVFLECVQDMDHENMFWYRQDPGLGLRLIYFSYDVKMKEKGDIPEGYSVSREKKERFSLILESASTNQTSMYLCASSWTGLYEQYFGPGTRLTVT.

This clonotype was observed many times. This rearrangement joins TRBV30 to TRBJ2-3; D gene ambiguous. The CDR3 spans 13 residues. With 0 bases removed from V and 0 bases from J, the gap between germline ends came to 4 bases. Germline assignment: CDR1 GTSNPN and CDR2 SVGIG (reference sequence). The CDR3 is CAWSVLSTDTQYF. The CDR3, as DNA: TGTGCCTGGAGTGTACTTAGCACAGATACGCAGTATTTT.

This clonotype was observed many times. The chain joins TRBV20-1 to TRBJ1-1, with D unclear. Trimming removed 3 bases from V and 10 bases from J, with 15 bases in between. The germline gives CDR1 DFQATT, CDR2 SNEGSKA (reference sequence). The CDR3 runs 12 residues. DNA of the CDR3: TGCAGTGCTAGGTCCAGAGCCTATGGAGCTTTCTTT. It yields the protein CSARSRAYGAFF.

In this sample, this clonotype turned up once. The V and J genes are TRBV3-1 and TRBJ2-5, with TRBD2 identical over 7 bases. CDR1 and CDR2 (germline): LGHDT, YNNKEL (reference sequence). This CDR3 spans 17 amino acids. After removal of 0 bases from V and 3 bases from J, the junction contained 10 bases not matched to a gene. The CDR3 reads CASSQDRAGATEETQYF. DNA for the CDR3: TGTGCCAGCAGCCAAGATAGGGCGGGAGCGACTGAAGAGACCCAGTACTTC.

For the CDR3, the DNA is TGTGCCAGCAGCTCTGATCGGGTTAAGAGCACAGATACGCAGTATTTT. Translating gives CASSSDRVKSTDTQYF. V gene TRBV11-3 combines with J gene TRBJ2-3; D gene uncertain. CDR1 is SGHNT, CDR2 YENEEA, per germline. The V and J ends lost 4 bases and 0 bases respectively, with 14 bases between them. The CDR3 has 16 amino acids.